A single sample is the source of the 27 T cell receptor beta chains below, sequenced in a study of blood T cell repertoires in COVID-19. The assay was immunoSEQ multiplex PCR, and TCRdb's table has in-frame clones only and misses some. The sample carries under 300,000 clones, approximately 85% recorded once. Sequencing used peripheral blood. Receptors were obtained from a woman in her fifties or sixties with active or convalescent COVID-19.

The gene calls are TRBV7-2 and TRBJ2-5; 7 positions agree with TRBD1. This CDR3 comprises 16 residues. The ends lost 5 bases at V and 5 bases at J; junction bases unmatched: 14. CDR1 is SGHTA and CDR2 is FQGNSA in the germline V gene. In nucleotides, the CDR3 is TGTGCCAGCAGCAAGGGGACAGTCGGTTTGAGGGAGACCCAGTACTTC. It is translated as CASSKGTVGLRETQYF.

Concerning this clone: The same CDR3 also results from other DNA sequences found in this sample. The DNA for the CDR3 is TGTGCCAGCAGCGTTGGTACAGGGAACACTGAAGCTTTCTTT. This encodes CASSVGTGNTEAFF. The rearrangement uses TRBV9 and TRBJ1-1; perhaps TRBD1 as D (5 bases). CDR3 length: 14 residues. V was shortened by 2 bases and J by 1 base, with 9 bases between the two germline ends. Germline V gene data show CDR1 as SGDLS and CDR2 as YYNGEE.

V is TRBV18 and J is TRBJ1-4; tentative D call: TRBD1 (6 bases). V was pared by 1 base and J by 8 bases, with 26 bases between. Germline V CDR1 and CDR2: KGHSH, LQKENI. The CDR3 is made up of 19 amino acids. The CDR3 coding sequence is TGTGCCAGCTCACCACGGTTACAGGGTCCAGTCGTAAGGGGAGAAAAACTGTTTTTT. Protein: CASSPRLQGPVVRGEKLFF.

The rearrangement links TRBV18 to TRBJ1-2; TRBD1 matches 10 bases. The junction had 10 bases not matched to a gene; V was cut back by 6 bases and J by 6 bases. The CDR3 spans 15 residues. Germline V gene sequence: CDR1 KGHSH, CDR2 LQKENI. The CDR3 region has the DNA TGTGCCAGCTCCCGGGACAGGGGTAAGCTCCATGGCTACACCTTC. Translating gives CASSRDRGKLHGYTF.

V gene TRBV29-1 combines with J gene TRBJ1-5; weak D call: TRBD1 (6 bases). This CDR3 spans 14 amino acids. With 5 bases removed from V and 5 bases from J, the gap between germline ends came to 16 bases. Germline CDR1 is SQVTM and CDR2 is ANQGSEA. The CDR3 coding sequence is TGCAGCGTTCTGGTACAGGGATCGTATCAGCCCCAGCATTTT. It yields the protein CSVLVQGSYQPQHF.

V gene TRBV9 combines with J gene TRBJ2-2, with D tentatively TRBD2 (6 bases). V was cut by 4 bases and J by 2 bases, with 12 bases left in between. Germline CDR1 is SGDLS and CDR2 is YYNGEE. This CDR3 contains 15 residues. In DNA form, the CDR3 reads TGTGCCAGCAGCTGGGCGGGGACTAACACCGGGGAGCTGTTTTTT. Translation gives CASSWAGTNTGELFF. Together with reference TRBV9 and TRBJ2-2, the CDR3 gives the full variable domain: DSGVTQTPKHLITATGQRVTLRCSPRSGDLSVYWYQQSLDQGLQFLIQYYNGEERAKGNILERFSAQQFPDLHSELNLSSLELGDSALYFCASSWAGTNTGELFFGEGSRLTVL.

The table lists this clone with a few counts. CDR3 nucleotides: TGTGCCAGCAGTTTCCACAGGGCGAACACTGAAGCTTTCTTT. The encoded protein is CASSFHRANTEAFF. The chain employs TRBV6-5 and TRBJ1-1; TRBD1 is a possible D gene (6 bases). Germline loops: CDR1 MNHEY, CDR2 SVGAGI. There are 14 residues in the CDR3. Between the trimmed V and J ends, which lost 4 bases and 1 base, there was a span of 10 bases.

V is TRBV7-8 and J is TRBJ2-6; perhaps TRBD2 as D (5 bases). V was clipped by 8 bases and J by 3 bases, with 23 bases between them. CDR1 and CDR2 from the germline V gene are SGHVS and FQNEAQ. This CDR3 contains 18 residues. CDR3 DNA: TGTGCCAGCTACACTATTAAAGTTTCGGGGAGTGGGGCCAACGTCCTGACTTTC. This translates into CASYTIKVSGSGANVLTF.

The V gene is TRBV2, the J gene TRBJ2-5; TRBD2 agrees at 16 bases. This CDR3 has 16 residues. Germline loops: CDR1 SNHLY, CDR2 FYNNEI. J lost 6 bases, V lost 5 bases, and 6 bases had no gene match. CDR3 nucleotides: TGTGCCAGCAGTTCCGGGACTAGCGGGGGGGCGAAGACCCAGTACTTC. It translates to CASSSGTSGGAKTQYF.

The chain recombines TRBV4-2 with TRBJ2-3; weak D call: TRBD2 (5 bases). V lost 4 bases, J lost 10 bases, and 15 bases lay in between. The CDR3 is made up of 13 amino acids. Looked up from germline, CDR1 is LGHNA and CDR2 is YNFKEQ. Here the CDR3 DNA reads TGTGCCAGCAGCCCCGGACTTGATCGGGCGCAGTATTTT. Its translation is CASSPGLDRAQYF.

The J gene is TRBJ1-2, the V gene TRBV4-1; 7 nucleotides match TRBD1. This CDR3 is 15 amino acids long. Per germline, CDR1 MGHRA and CDR2 YSYEKL. Trimming took 1 base from V and 5 from J; bases not matched to a gene: 7. The CDR3 sequence: CASSQATGNVYGYTF. DNA of the CDR3: TGCGCCAGCAGCCAAGCGACAGGGAATGTGTATGGCTACACCTTC.

The gene calls are TRBV3-1 (or the pseudogene TRBV3-2) and TRBJ2-2, with TRBD1 matching over 7 bases. Germline lookup yields CDR1 LGHDT and CDR2 YNNKEL (reference sequence). This CDR3 region has 15 residues. With V trimmed by 6 bases and J by 2 bases, 6 bases remained unmatched. CDR3 sequence reads: CASRRQGRNTGELFF. In nucleotides, the CDR3 is TGTGCCAGCAGGAGACAGGGTAGAAACACCGGGGAGCTGTTTTTT.

The gene calls are TRBV21-1 and TRBJ1-1. TRBV21-1 is designated a pseudogene. This CDR3 is built from 13 residues. DNA of the CDR3: TGTGCCAGCCTAGCCGGGGGGAACACTGAAGCTTTCTTT. It encodes CASLAGGNTEAFF.

The gene calls are TRBV7-8 and TRBJ2-5; 7 positions agree with TRBD2. The V segment lost 5 bases and the J segment 4 bases; nucleotides outside the gene matches: 10. This CDR3 spans 15 amino acids. Per germline, CDR1 SGHVS and CDR2 FQNEAQ. CDR3 nucleotide sequence: TGTGCCAGCAGCCTCGAGGGGCGGGGGATAGAGACCCAGTACTTC. Its protein is CASSLEGRGIETQYF.

On this clone itself: The sample holds other DNA sequences that translate to the same CDR3. The CDR3 sequence: CASSPGQGDQPQHF. The DNA for the CDR3 is TGCGCCAGCAGCCCCGGACAGGGAGATCAGCCCCAGCATTTT. The chain employs TRBV5-1 and TRBJ1-5; 8 bases align to TRBD1. Trimming cost V 4 bases and J 5 bases; bases outside gene matches: 5. Germline V gives CDR1 SGHRS, CDR2 YFSETQ. CDR3 length equals 14 residues.

This chain uses TRBV6-5 with TRBJ1-4; D may be TRBD1 (5 bases). This CDR3 spans 12 amino acids. Germline V CDR1 and CDR2: MNHEY, SVGAGI. V lost 4 bases to trimming and J lost 6 bases, with 6 bases between them. CDR3 residues: CASSSRDEKLFF. The DNA for the CDR3 is TGTGCCAGCAGTTCCAGGGATGAAAAACTGTTTTTT.

The genes are TRBV5-1 and TRBJ2-7, with D maybe TRBD2 (7 bases). This CDR3 has 14 amino acids. Germline V gives CDR1 SGHRS, CDR2 YFSETQ. Deletions cut 4 bases from V and 0 bases from J, with 11 bases between. The CDR3 is CASSHGGPSYEQYF. In nucleotides, the CDR3 is TGCGCCAGCAGCCACGGGGGGCCCTCCTACGAGCAGTACTTC.

The chain recombines TRBV4-1 with TRBJ2-1; 11 nucleotides agree with TRBD2. V gave up 3 bases and J gave up 2 bases; unmatched junction bases: 6. Per germline, CDR1 MGHRA and CDR2 YSYEKL. This CDR3 contains 17 residues. The CDR3 loop reads CASSQVSGGAPYNEQFF. CDR3 in DNA: TGCGCCAGCAGCCAGGTTAGCGGGGGGGCCCCCTACAATGAGCAGTTCTTC.

In DNA form, the CDR3 reads TGTGCCAGCAGGAGGACAGGGACGCTCTCTGGAAACACCATATATTTT. This encodes CASRRTGTLSGNTIYF. This chain uses TRBV27 with TRBJ1-3; 8 bases align to TRBD1. Germline values: CDR1 MNHEY, CDR2 SMNVEV (reference sequence). V gave up 6 bases and J gave up 0 bases; unmatched junction bases: 7. The length of the CDR3 is 16 residues.

This clone has just a few counts. The genes are TRBV19 and TRBJ1-5; D unclear. There are 17 residues in the CDR3. CDR1 is LNHDA, CDR2 SQIVND, per germline (reference sequence). V was clipped by 4 bases and J by 0 bases, with 16 bases between them. The chain's CDR3 is CASSTAPYRLSNQPQHF. CDR3 DNA: TGTGCCAGTAGTACCGCCCCCTACCGTCTTAGCAATCAGCCCCAGCATTTT.

In this sample, this clone turned up a few times. The V call is TRBV5-1, the J call TRBJ1-1; TRBD1 aligns across 7 bases. CDR3 length: 18 amino acids. In germline, CDR1 is SGHRS, CDR2 YFSETQ. The trim removed 0 bases at V and 2 bases at J, leaving 13 bases unmatched. The CDR3 bases are TGCGCCAGCAGCTTGGGGCCCGTCTCCGGGACAGTTAACACTGAAGCTTTCTTT. This gives the protein CASSLGPVSGTVNTEAFF.

This clone was seen a single time. The chain carries TRBV3-1 (or the pseudogene TRBV3-2) and TRBJ2-3; 7 bases match TRBD2. V trimming: 2 bases; J trimming: 0 bases; junction bases outside the gene matches: 5. The germline V gene encodes CDR1 LGHDT and CDR2 YNNKEL (reference sequence). CDR3 length: 16 amino acids. The CDR3: CASSQPRGGSTDTQYF. DNA for the CDR3: TGTGCCAGCAGCCAACCCCGCGGGGGTAGCACAGATACGCAGTATTTT.

The chain has TRBV5-1 and TRBJ1-2; tentatively, D is TRBD1 (5 bases). CDR1 and CDR2 (germline): SGHRS, YFSETQ. V lost 4 bases to trimming and J lost 4 bases, with 17 bases between them. CDR3 length equals 15 residues. CDR3 residues: CASSPGSSGGYGYTF. The CDR3 DNA reads TGCGCCAGCAGCCCCGGGTCTTCGGGGGGCTATGGCTACACCTTC.

This clone has only one observation. CDR3 protein: CAWTRGRGPWNEQFF. Written as DNA, the CDR3 is TGTGCCTGGACCCGGGGGCGGGGGCCCTGGAATGAGCAGTTCTTC. The V call is TRBV30, the J call TRBJ2-1, with D maybe TRBD2 (7 bases). Germline CDR1 GTSNPN, CDR2 SVGIG (reference sequence). This CDR3 has 15 amino acids. The V end lost 4 bases, the J end lost 7 bases, and 20 bases lay between the germline ends. Filled out from reference TRBV30 and TRBJ2-1, the complete variable domain reads SQTIHQWPATLVQPVGSPLSLECTVEGTSNPNLYWYRQAAGRGLQLLFYSVGIGQISSEVPQNLSASRPQDRQFILSSKKLLLSDSGFYLCAWTRGRGPWNEQFFGPGTRLTVL.

V usage is TRBV10-1 and J usage is TRBJ2-2; 7 nucleotides align to TRBD1. CDR3 length equals 14 residues. The J segment lost 4 bases and the V segment lost 2 bases, leaving 1 base of the junction unmatched. The germline CDR1 and CDR2 sequences are WNHNN and SYGVQD (reference sequence). The CDR3 loop reads CASSEDRVTGELFF. The CDR3 DNA follows: TGCGCCAGCAGTGAGGACAGGGTCACCGGGGAGCTGTTTTTT.

V usage is TRBV11-2 and J usage is TRBJ1-1; D might be TRBD1 (5 bases). From germline, CDR1 is SGHAT and CDR2 FQNNGV. V lost 0 bases and J lost 0, with 14 bases in between. This CDR3 is built from 17 residues. CDR3 nucleotide sequence: TGTGCCAGCAGCTTAGATCGGCCAGACAGACTGAACACTGAAGCTTTCTTT. Protein product: CASSLDRPDRLNTEAFF.

This clone has more than one count but fewer than ten. This rearrangement joins TRBV30 to TRBJ1-1; D unclear. The germline V and J ends were trimmed by 4 bases and 1 base, with 10 bases remaining between them. Per the germline V gene, CDR1 is GTSNPN and CDR2 is SVGIG (reference sequence). The CDR3 has 13 residues. DNA for the CDR3: TGTGCCTGGAACAGTAGGCCGAACACTGAAGCTTTCTTT. Protein product: CAWNSRPNTEAFF.